This T cell receptor (beta chain) was sequenced in a study of regulatory T cells in long-lasting Graves disease. Libraries of TCR beta came from iRepertoire HTBI primers plus Arm-PCR of CDR3 regions. TCRdb itself ran the multiplex PCR reads through MiXCR, one entry per CDR3 protein. Counted here are about 530,000 distinct CDR3 sequences, roughly 15% occurring once; the ten biggest clones make up 20% to 30%. Ten or more counts support this clonotype. No antigen is known for it. The CDR3 length is 16 residues. V shed 4 bases and J 4 bases; nucleotides not matched to a gene: 12. The V gene's germline CDR1 is SGHRS and CDR2 YFSETQ. Findings and limits, study-wide: Favored gene segments in persistent disease were TRBV28, TRBJ1-2 and TRBJ2-5.

Time point of the sample: newly diagnosed GD, antithyroid drugs for less than 3 months. RNA isolated from PBMCs was used to make the TCR library. These data were also filed under a second study, of T cells in Graves' hyperthyroidism and ophthalmopathy. This second study says: Ophthalmopathy cases were set apart from stable hyperthyroidism by a 13 V-J model.

This sequence originates from a woman aged 40-60 years with Graves disease. The chain is built from TRBV5-1 and TRBJ1-2, with TRBD1 matching over 8 bases. Specimen: peripheral blood mononuclear cells (PBMCs), collected at new diagnosis, from a patient treated with antithyroid drugs. The CDR3 reads CASSPRPGQELYGYTF. The CDR3 coding sequence is TGCGCCAGCAGCCCCCGTCCGGGACAGGAACTCTATGGCTACACCTTC.